The clone carrying this TCR beta chain was detected a few times. The sample is drawn from a study of blood T cell repertoires in COVID-19. Clones were sequenced by immunoSEQ multiplex PCR, and TCRdb holds only the in-frame ones, with some missing. The sample carries some 150,000 clones, 83% recorded once. Material for sequencing was peripheral blood. The TCR sequence derives from a woman aged 55-70 years with COVID-19, enrolled during active disease.

The chain's CDR3 is CASSLVGGAEAFF. The CDR3 DNA follows: TGTGCCAGCAGTTTGGTGGGGGGGGCTGAAGCTTTCTTT. The chain is built from TRBV27 and TRBJ1-1, with D possibly TRBD1 on 5 matching bases. The V end lost 3 bases, the J end lost 6 bases, and 11 bases lay between the germline ends. The V gene's germline CDR1 is MNHEY and CDR2 SMNVEV (reference sequence). The CDR3 is made up of 13 amino acids.